The sequence of this T cell receptor (beta chain) was determined in a study of T cells in Graves' hyperthyroidism and ophthalmopathy. In this sample, this clonotype turned up a few times. Antigen: not known. Study-level findings and limits: With a median lead of about 6.9 months before onset, the model predicted ophthalmopathy.

RNA transcripts were the template for amplifying TCR beta CDR3 regions. Using the HTBI primer set, a first-round RT-PCR was run on the TCR CDR3. TCRdb re-called the multiplex PCR reads through MiXCR, storing one row per CDR3 protein. The sample yields about 400,000 distinct CDR3 sequences, around an eighth seen once. The study excluded patients with uncontrolled infection, other autoimmune disease, pregnancy or lactation. This TCR was recovered from a man between 45 and 60 years old with Graves' ophthalmopathy. The sequenced sample was blood.

The CDR3 DNA is TGCAGTGCTAGAGCATTGACAGGTCGAAGTGAAAATTCACCCCTCCACTTT. Residues: CSARALTGRSENSPLHF. The J gene is TRBJ1-6, the V gene TRBV20-1, with D tentatively TRBD1 (6 bases). This CDR3 is 17 amino acids long. Germline CDR1 is DFQATT and CDR2 is SNEGSKA (reference sequence). V lost 1 base and J lost 7, with 20 bases in between.